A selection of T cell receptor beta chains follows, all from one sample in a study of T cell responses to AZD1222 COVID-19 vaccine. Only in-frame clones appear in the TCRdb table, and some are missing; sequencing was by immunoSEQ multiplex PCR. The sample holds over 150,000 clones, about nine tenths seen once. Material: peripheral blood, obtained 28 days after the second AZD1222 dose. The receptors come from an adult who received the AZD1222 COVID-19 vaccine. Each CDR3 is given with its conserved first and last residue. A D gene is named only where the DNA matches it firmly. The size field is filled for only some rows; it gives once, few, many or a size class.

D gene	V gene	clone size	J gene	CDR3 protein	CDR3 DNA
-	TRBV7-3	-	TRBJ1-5	CASSLTREQPQHF	TGTGCCAGCAGCTTAACTAGGGAGCAGCCCCAGCATTTT
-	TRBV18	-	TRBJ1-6	CASSLQPDLLDSSYNSPLHF	TGTGCCAGCTCACTCCAACCCGACCTATTGGACAGCTCCTATAATTCACCCCTCCACTTT
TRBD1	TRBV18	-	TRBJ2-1	CASSPDRDNEQFF	TGTGCCAGCTCACCGGACAGGGACAATGAGCAGTTCTTC
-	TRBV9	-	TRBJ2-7	CASSGTERILNF	TGTGCCAGCAGTGGTACCGAACGAATTTTGAACTTC
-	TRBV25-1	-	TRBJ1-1	CASSETWTEAFF	TGTGCCAGCAGTGAAACCTGGACTGAAGCTTTCTTT
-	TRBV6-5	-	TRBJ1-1	CASYRDLAEAFF	TGTGCCAGCTACAGGGATCTCGCTGAAGCTTTCTTT
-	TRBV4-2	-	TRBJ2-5	CASSQVYRGQGWKGETQYF	TGTGCCAGCAGCCAAGTTTACCGAGGTCAGGGCTGGAAGGGAGAGACCCAGTACTTC
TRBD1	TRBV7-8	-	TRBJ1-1	CASSQWTGGMNTEAFF	TGTGCCAGCAGCCAATGGACAGGGGGCATGAACACTGAAGCTTTCTTT
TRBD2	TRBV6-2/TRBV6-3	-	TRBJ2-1	CAVSRVAGGREQFF	TGTGCCGTCAGCCGAGTAGCGGGAGGGCGTGAGCAGTTCTTC
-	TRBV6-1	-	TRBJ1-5	CASSEGNQPQHF	TGTGCCAGCAGTGAGGGTAATCAGCCCCAGCATTTT
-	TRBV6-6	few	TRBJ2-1	CASSYSTSNEQFF	TGTGCCAGCAGTTACTCGACGAGCAATGAGCAGTTCTTC
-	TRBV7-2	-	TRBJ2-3	CASSLALASTDTQYF	TGTGCCAGCAGCTTAGCGCTGGCTAGCACAGATACGCAGTATTTT
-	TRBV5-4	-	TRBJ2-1	CASVGSLRTEQFF	TGTGCCAGCGTAGGTTCCCTAAGAACGGAGCAGTTCTTC
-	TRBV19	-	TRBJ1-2	CATKTDGGANYGYTF	TGTGCCACCAAAACCGACGGGGGAGCTAACTATGGCTACACCTTC
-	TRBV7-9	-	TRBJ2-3	CASSAPGTLETQYF	TGTGCCAGCAGCGCCCCCGGGACATTGGAAACGCAGTATTTT
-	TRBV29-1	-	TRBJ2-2	CSVATGGANTGELFF	TGCAGCGTCGCCACGGGGGGCGCGAACACCGGGGAGCTGTTTTTT
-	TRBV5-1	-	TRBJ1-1	CASSLERGNTEAFF	TGCGCCAGCAGCTTGGAGAGGGGTAACACTGAAGCTTTCTTT
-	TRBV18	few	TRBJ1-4	CASSPLFGNEKLFF	TGTGCCAGCTCACCGCTCTTCGGTAATGAAAAACTGTTTTTT
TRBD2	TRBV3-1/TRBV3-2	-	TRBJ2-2	CASSQGNSGKNTGELFF	TGTGCCAGCAGCCAAGGAAATAGCGGGAAGAACACCGGGGAGCTGTTTTTT
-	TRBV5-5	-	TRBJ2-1	CASSPEGQPSGLSYNEQFF	TGTGCCAGCAGCCCTGAGGGACAACCCTCCGGCCTCTCCTACAATGAGCAGTTCTTC
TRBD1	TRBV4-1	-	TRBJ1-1	CASSQLYMRTGSNTEAFF	TGCGCCAGCAGCCAACTTTATATGAGGACAGGGTCGAACACTGAAGCTTTCTTT
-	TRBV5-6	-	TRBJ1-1	CASSFGSEAFF	TGTGCCAGCAGCTTTGGGAGTGAAGCTTTCTTT
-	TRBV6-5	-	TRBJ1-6	CASRQFQIAPLHF	TGTGCCAGCAGACAGTTCCAAATCGCACCCCTCCACTTT
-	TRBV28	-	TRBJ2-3	CASVPSGPPYGTDTQYF	TGTGCCAGCGTCCCCTCGGGACCACCCTACGGCACAGATACGCAGTATTTT
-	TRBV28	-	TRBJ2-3	CASSHPLDPEGMVAQYF	TGTGCCAGCAGTCACCCCCTGGACCCGGAAGGGATGGTGGCGCAGTATTTT
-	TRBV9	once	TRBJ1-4	CASSVGDLTNEKLFF	TGTGCCAGCAGCGTAGGGGACCTAACTAATGAAAAACTGTTTTTT
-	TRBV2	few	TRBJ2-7	CASSGDFKQYF	TGTGCCAGCAGTGGGGATTTCAAGCAGTACTTC
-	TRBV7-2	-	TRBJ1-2	CASSFDSGPKDGYTF	TGTGCCAGCAGCTTCGACAGCGGACCGAAGGATGGCTACACCTTC
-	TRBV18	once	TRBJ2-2	CASSPLDSRNTGELFF	TGTGCCAGCTCACCACTGGACAGTCGGAACACCGGGGAGCTGTTTTTT
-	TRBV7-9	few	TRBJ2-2	CASSFGGTGELFF	TGTGCCAGCAGCTTCGGAGGAACCGGGGAGCTGTTTTTT
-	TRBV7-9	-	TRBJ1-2	CASSLLGRGLHGYTF	TGTGCCAGCAGCTTATTGGGGCGAGGGCTTCATGGCTACACCTTC
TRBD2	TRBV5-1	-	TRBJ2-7	CASSFIAGSSYEQYF	TGCGCCAGCAGCTTTATAGCGGGTTCCTCCTACGAGCAGTACTTC